A selection of T cell receptor beta chains follows, all from one sample in a study of response to subunit inactivated influenza vaccine. Each CDR3 protein gets one entry after TCRdb re-called the RT-PCR reads with MiXCR. The profile shows a few hundred thousand distinct CDR3 sequences, less than 15% of them singletons. Sequenced here: PBMCs from blood, sampled roughly 13 days after vaccination. Receptors were obtained from a man in his fifties or sixties who received an inactivated influenza vaccine. Both conserved end residues are part of each CDR3. A D gene is named only where the DNA matches it firmly. Size tells how often a clone was seen (once, few, many) or the class of an expanded clone, and some rows leave it out.

d_call	cdr3_length	j_call	v_call	clone_size	cdr3_aa	cdr3_nt
TRBD2	18	TRBJ2-6	TRBV4-3	few	CASSPELAGASGANVLTF	TGCGCCAGCAGCCCTGAACTAGCGGGAGCGTCTGGGGCCAACGTCCTGACTTTC
.	16	TRBJ2-3	TRBV6-5	few	CASSYAQTLAGDTQYF	TGTGCCAGCAGTTACGCCCAAACCCTAGCAGGAGATACGCAGTATTTT
.	14	TRBJ2-3	TRBV5-1	many	CASSLRGSTDTQYF	TGTGCCAGCAGTTTAAGGGGGAGCACAGATACGCAGTATTTT
.	15	TRBJ1-4	TRBV19	few	CASSIESLTGEKLFF	TGTGCCAGTAGTATAGAAAGCCTGACTGGAGAAAAACTGTTTTTT
TRBD2	13	TRBJ2-1	TRBV20-1	few	CSARTRTYNEQFF	TGCAGTGCAAGGACTAGAACCTACAATGAGCAGTTCTTC
.	14	TRBJ2-2	TRBV7-9	.	CASSSLVYTGELFF	TGTGCCAGCAGCTCCTTGGTGTACACCGGGGAGCTGTTTTTT
TRBD1	16	TRBJ2-1	TRBV24-1	few	CATSDYRGLVSDEQFF	TGTGCCACCAGTGATTACAGGGGGCTGGTATCTGATGAGCAGTTCTTC
.	14	TRBJ1-5	TRBV12-3/TRBV12-4	.	CASSQSTALQPQHF	TGTGCCAGCAGTCAATCGACAGCACTCCAGCCCCAGCATTTT
.	13	TRBJ1-2	TRBV20-1	many	CSAQNPEGYGYTF	TGCAGTGCTCAGAACCCGGAGGGGTATGGCTACACCTTC
.	12	TRBJ2-7	TRBV19	.	CASTGEAYEQYF	TGTGCCAGTACCGGAGAGGCCTACGAGCAGTACTTC
TRBD2	15	TRBJ2-3	TRBV29-1	.	CSVDYSGRGGDTQYF	TGCAGCGTTGATTACAGCGGGAGAGGCGGAGATACGCAGTATTTT
.	15	TRBJ2-2	TRBV5-6	many	CASSRRELRTGELFF	TGTGCCAGCAGCCGACGTGAGCTCCGCACCGGGGAGCTGTTTTTT
.	14	TRBJ2-5	TRBV7-2	few	CASSLSRVQETQYF	TGTGCCAGCAGCTTGTCGAGGGTCCAAGAGACCCAGTACTTC
TRBD2	18	TRBJ2-2	TRBV7-3	.	CASKSGRAFLANTGELFF	TGTGCCAGCAAAAGCGGGAGGGCCTTTCTTGCGAACACCGGGGAGCTGTTTTTT
.	14	TRBJ1-5	TRBV10-3	.	CASRGRDSNQPQHF	TGTGCCTCGAGGGGCAGGGATAGCAATCAGCCCCAGCATTTT
TRBD1	15	TRBJ2-1	TRBV7-8	.	CASRRPGQLYNEQFF	TGTGCCAGCCGGAGACCGGGACAGTTGTACAATGAGCAGTTCTTC
TRBD1	15	TRBJ2-7	TRBV4-2	.	CASSQGGQVKNEQYF	TGTGCCAGCAGCCAAGGGGGACAGGTGAAGAACGAGCAGTACTTC
.	17	TRBJ2-3	TRBV4-3	.	CASSQDLRASSTDTQYF	TGCGCCAGCAGCCAAGATCTCAGGGCGTCTAGCACAGATACGCAGTATTTT
.	14	TRBJ1-4	TRBV18	.	CASSLRDTNEKLFF	TGTGCCAGCTCACTCCGGGACACTAATGAAAAACTGTTTTTT
.	15	TRBJ2-1	TRBV12-3/TRBV12-4	few	CASSRAKGGWNEQFF	TGTGCCAGCAGTCGGGCCAAGGGGGGCTGGAATGAGCAGTTCTTC
TRBD2	15	TRBJ2-2	TRBV2	few	CASSVGLAGTGELFF	TGTGCCAGCAGTGTTGGACTAGCGGGGACCGGGGAGCTGTTTTTT
TRBD1	17	TRBJ2-6	TRBV20-1	.	CSARADRSISGANVLTF	TGCAGTGCTAGGGCGGACAGGTCAATCTCTGGGGCCAACGTCCTGACTTTC
.	15	TRBJ2-3	TRBV28	.	CASSIGQTSTDTQYF	TGCGCCAGCAGTATTGGACAGACTAGCACAGATACGCAGTATTTT
TRBD2	18	TRBJ2-1	TRBV3-1	.	CASSQNPRREEAYNEQFF	TGTGCCAGCAGCCAGAACCCGAGGCGGGAGGAGGCCTACAATGAGCAGTTCTTC
.	15	TRBJ1-2	TRBV28	few	CASTGGAVSNYGYTF	TGTGCCAGCACGGGGGGGGCGGTATCTAACTATGGCTACACCTTC
.	18	TRBJ2-3	TRBV7-6	.	CASSLRGRGAARTDTQYF	TGTGCCAGCAGCTTACGGGGACGGGGAGCGGCCCGCACAGATACGCAGTATTTT
.	15	TRBJ2-5	TRBV4-2	.	CASSQEKDRRGTQYF	TGTGCCAGCAGCCAAGAAAAGGACCGGAGGGGGACCCAGTACTTC
.	15	TRBJ2-3	TRBV19	.	CASSFRSGRTDTQYF	TGTGCCAGTAGCTTTCGGAGCGGCCGCACAGATACGCAGTATTTT
.	14	TRBJ2-2	TRBV25-1	few	CASSEYRNAGELFF	TGTGCCAGCAGTGAATATCGGAACGCCGGGGAGCTGTTTTTT
TRBD2	13	TRBJ2-7	TRBV19	few	CASSGGLASEQYF	TGTGCCAGTAGTGGCGGACTAGCGTCCGAGCAGTACTTC
TRBD1	17	TRBJ2-7	TRBV5-1	few	CASSPGDRGLGSYEQYF	TGCGCCAGCAGTCCCGGGGACAGGGGGCTTGGCTCCTACGAGCAGTACTTC
.	14	TRBJ2-2	TRBV10-3	.	CAIRTPTNTGELFF	TGTGCCATCAGGACACCTACTAACACCGGGGAGCTGTTTTTT
TRBD1	15	TRBJ1-2	TRBV20-1	few	CSATGTGKGVYGYTF	TGCAGTGCTACCGGGACAGGGAAAGGCGTCTATGGCTACACCTTC
.	13	TRBJ1-5	TRBV15	few	CATTHHSNQPQHF	TGTGCCACCACCCACCATAGCAATCAGCCCCAGCATTTT
.	16	TRBJ1-5	TRBV6-2/TRBV6-3	.	CASTGRGPGYDQPQHF	TGTGCCAGCACTGGACGGGGCCCGGGGTATGATCAGCCCCAGCATTTT
TRBD1	14	TRBJ2-1	TRBV10-3	.	CAISVQGLRNEQFF	TGTGCCATCAGTGTACAGGGGCTTCGCAATGAGCAGTTCTTC
.	15	TRBJ2-1	TRBV16	.	CASSPTAVARNEQFF	TGTGCCAGCAGCCCCACGGCGGTAGCTCGGAATGAGCAGTTCTTC
.	16	TRBJ1-1	TRBV7-9	few	CASETKPGGLNTEAFF	TGTGCCAGCGAGACGAAACCCGGAGGGTTGAACACTGAAGCTTTCTTT
.	12	TRBJ1-6	TRBV12-3/TRBV12-4	few	CASSLQGSPLHF	TGTGCCAGCAGTTTACAGGGGTCACCCCTCCACTTT
TRBD1	14	TRBJ1-6	TRBV20-1	many	CSAPYRGDNSPLHF	TGCAGTGCTCCGTACAGGGGGGATAATTCACCCCTCCACTTT
TRBD1	15	TRBJ1-5	TRBV6-2/TRBV6-3	.	CASRSYATGEITQHF	TGTGCCAGCAGAAGTTATGCGACAGGGGAAATTACCCAGCATTTT
.	14	TRBJ2-7	TRBV7-9	few	CASSLGPTRDEQYF	TGTGCCAGCAGCTTAGGCCCGACTAGAGACGAGCAGTACTTC
.	15	TRBJ2-3	TRBV27	.	CASSPRGRSTDTQYF	TGTGCCAGCAGCCCCCGTGGGAGAAGCACAGATACGCAGTATTTT